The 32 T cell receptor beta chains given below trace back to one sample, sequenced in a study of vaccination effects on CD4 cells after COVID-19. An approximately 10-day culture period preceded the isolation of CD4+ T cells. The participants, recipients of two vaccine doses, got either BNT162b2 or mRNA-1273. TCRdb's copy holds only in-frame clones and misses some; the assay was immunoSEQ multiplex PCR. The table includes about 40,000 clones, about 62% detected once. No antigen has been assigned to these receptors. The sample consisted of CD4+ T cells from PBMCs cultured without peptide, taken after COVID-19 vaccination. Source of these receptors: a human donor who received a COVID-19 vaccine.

The CDR3 DNA sequence: TGCGCCAGCAGCTTGTCGGGGGATGTCCAGGGTGGGGAGACCCAGTACTTC. Its translation is CASSLSGDVQGGETQYF. V usage is TRBV5-1 and J usage is TRBJ2-5, with D maybe TRBD2 (6 bases). Germline CDR1 SGHRS, CDR2 YFSETQ. CDR3 length: 17 amino acids. V shed 1 base and J shed 5 bases, with 21 bases lying between them.

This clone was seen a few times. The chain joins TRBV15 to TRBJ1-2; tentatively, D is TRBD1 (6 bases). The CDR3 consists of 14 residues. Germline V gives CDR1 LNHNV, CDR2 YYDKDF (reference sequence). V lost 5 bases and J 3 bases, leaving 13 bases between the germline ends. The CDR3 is CATSLWGADYGYTF. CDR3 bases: TGTGCCACCAGCCTGTGGGGGGCGGACTATGGCTACACCTTC.

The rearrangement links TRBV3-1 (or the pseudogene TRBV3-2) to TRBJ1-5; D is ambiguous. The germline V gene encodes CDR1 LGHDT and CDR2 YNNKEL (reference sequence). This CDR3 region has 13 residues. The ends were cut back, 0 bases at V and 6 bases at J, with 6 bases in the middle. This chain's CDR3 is CASSQDGSQPQHF. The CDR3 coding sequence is TGTGCCAGCAGCCAAGATGGCAGTCAGCCCCAGCATTTT.

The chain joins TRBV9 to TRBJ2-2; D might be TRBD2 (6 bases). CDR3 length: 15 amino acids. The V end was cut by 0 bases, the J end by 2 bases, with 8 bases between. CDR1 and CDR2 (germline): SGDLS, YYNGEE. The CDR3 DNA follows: TGTGCCAGCAGCGTAGCGGGGGTAAACACCGGGGAGCTGTTTTTT. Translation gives CASSVAGVNTGELFF.

CDR3: CASRSGTGGFYEQYF. For the CDR3, the DNA is TGTGCCAGCAGGAGTGGGACAGGGGGCTTTTACGAGCAGTACTTC. The chain recombines TRBV6-5 with TRBJ2-7, with 12 bases matching TRBD1. V shed 6 bases, J shed 4 bases, and the junction held 7 bases outside the gene matches. Germline CDR1 is MNHEY and CDR2 is SVGAGI. The CDR3 totals 15 residues.

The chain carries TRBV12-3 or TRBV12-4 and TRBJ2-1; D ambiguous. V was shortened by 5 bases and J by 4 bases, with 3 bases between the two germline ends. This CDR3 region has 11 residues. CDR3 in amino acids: CASSAYNEQFF. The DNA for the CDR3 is TGTGCCAGCAGTGCGTACAATGAGCAGTTCTTC.

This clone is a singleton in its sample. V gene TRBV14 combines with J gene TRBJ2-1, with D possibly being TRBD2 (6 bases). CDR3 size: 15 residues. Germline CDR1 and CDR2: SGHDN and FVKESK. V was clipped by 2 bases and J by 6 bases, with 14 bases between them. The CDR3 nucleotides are TGTGCCAGCAGCCAACCCCGGAGGAGGGCCAATGAGCAGTTCTTC. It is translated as CASSQPRRRANEQFF.

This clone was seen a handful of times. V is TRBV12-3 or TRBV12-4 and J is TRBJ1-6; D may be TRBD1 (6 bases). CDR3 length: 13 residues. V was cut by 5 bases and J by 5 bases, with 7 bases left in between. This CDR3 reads CASSTGHNSPLHF. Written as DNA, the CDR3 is TGTGCCAGCAGTACAGGGCATAATTCACCCCTCCACTTT.

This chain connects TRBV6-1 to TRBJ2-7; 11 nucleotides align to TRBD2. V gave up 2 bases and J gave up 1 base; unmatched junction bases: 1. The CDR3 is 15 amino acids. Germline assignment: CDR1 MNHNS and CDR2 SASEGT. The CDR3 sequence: CASSEIAGGSYEQYF. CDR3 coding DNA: TGTGCCAGCAGTGAAATAGCGGGAGGGTCCTACGAGCAGTACTTC.

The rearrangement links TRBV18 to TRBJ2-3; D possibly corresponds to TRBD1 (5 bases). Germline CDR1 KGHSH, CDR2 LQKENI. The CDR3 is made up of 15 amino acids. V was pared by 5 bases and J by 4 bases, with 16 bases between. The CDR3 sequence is CASSSIIGVSDTQYF. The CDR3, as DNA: TGTGCCAGCTCATCCATAATAGGGGTATCAGATACGCAGTATTTT.

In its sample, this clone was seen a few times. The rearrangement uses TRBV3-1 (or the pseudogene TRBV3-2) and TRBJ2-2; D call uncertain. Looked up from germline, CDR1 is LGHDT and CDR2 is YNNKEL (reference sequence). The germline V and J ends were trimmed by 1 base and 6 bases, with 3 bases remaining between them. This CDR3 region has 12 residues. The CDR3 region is CASSQGAGELFF. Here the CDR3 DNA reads TGTGCCAGCAGCCAAGGAGCCGGGGAGCTGTTTTTT.

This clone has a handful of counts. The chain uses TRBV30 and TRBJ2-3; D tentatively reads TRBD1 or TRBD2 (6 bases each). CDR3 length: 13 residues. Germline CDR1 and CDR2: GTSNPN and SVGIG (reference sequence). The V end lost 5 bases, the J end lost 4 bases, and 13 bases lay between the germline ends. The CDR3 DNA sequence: TGTGCCTGGGGGGGGCCGGCGTCAGATACGCAGTATTTT. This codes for CAWGGPASDTQYF.

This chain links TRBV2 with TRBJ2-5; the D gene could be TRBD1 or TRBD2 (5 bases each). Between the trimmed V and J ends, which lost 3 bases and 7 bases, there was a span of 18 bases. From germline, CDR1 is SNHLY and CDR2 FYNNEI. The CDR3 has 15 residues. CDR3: CASSDVPGPFGTQYF. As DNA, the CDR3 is TGTGCCAGCAGTGATGTCCCGGGACCGTTTGGGACCCAGTACTTC.

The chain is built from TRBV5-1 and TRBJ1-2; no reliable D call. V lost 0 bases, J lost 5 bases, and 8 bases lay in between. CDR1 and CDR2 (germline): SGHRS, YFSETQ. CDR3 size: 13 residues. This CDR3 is CASSLDGSYGYTF. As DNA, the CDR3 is TGCGCCAGCAGCTTGGACGGATCTTATGGCTACACCTTC.

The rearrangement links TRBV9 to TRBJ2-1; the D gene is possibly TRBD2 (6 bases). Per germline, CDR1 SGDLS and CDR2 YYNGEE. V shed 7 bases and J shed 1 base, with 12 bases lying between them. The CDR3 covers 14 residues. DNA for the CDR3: TGTGCCAGCGATAGGGGACTGTCCTACAATGAGCAGTTCTTC. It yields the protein CASDRGLSYNEQFF. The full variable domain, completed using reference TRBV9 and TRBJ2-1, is DSGVTQTPKHLITATGQRVTLRCSPRSGDLSVYWYQQSLDQGLQFLIQYYNGEERAKGNILERFSAQQFPDLHSELNLSSLELGDSALYFCASDRGLSYNEQFFGPGTRLTVL.

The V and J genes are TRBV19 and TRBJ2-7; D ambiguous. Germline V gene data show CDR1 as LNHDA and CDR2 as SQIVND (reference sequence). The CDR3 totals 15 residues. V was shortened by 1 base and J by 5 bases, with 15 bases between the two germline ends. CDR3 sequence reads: CASSIGETSAHEQYF. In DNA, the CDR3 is TGTGCCAGTAGTATAGGTGAGACCTCAGCACACGAGCAGTACTTC.

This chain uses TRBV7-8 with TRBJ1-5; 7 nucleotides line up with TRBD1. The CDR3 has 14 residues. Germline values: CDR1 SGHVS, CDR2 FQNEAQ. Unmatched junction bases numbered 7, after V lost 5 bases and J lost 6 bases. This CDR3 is CASSTRQGSQPQHF. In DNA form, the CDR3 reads TGTGCCAGCAGCACCCGACAGGGAAGTCAGCCCCAGCATTTT.

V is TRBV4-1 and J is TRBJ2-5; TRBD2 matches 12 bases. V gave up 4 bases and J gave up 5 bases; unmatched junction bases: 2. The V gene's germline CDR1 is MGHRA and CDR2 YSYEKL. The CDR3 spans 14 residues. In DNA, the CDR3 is TGCGCCAGCAGCCCTAGCGGGGGGGCGGAGACCCAGTACTTC. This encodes CASSPSGGAETQYF.

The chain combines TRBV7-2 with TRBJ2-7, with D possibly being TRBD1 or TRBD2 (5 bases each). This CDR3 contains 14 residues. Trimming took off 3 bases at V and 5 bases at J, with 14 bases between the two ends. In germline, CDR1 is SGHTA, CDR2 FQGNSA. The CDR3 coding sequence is TGTGCCAGCAGCTTCCCCTTGGGGGTTAACGAGCAGTACTTC. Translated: CASSFPLGVNEQYF.

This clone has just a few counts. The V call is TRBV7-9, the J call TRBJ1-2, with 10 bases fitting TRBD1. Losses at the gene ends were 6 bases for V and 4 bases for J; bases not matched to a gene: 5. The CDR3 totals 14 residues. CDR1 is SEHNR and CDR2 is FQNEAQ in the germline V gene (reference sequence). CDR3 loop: CASRLGTGAYGYTF. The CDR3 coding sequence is TGTGCCAGCAGACTCGGGACAGGGGCCTATGGCTACACCTTC.

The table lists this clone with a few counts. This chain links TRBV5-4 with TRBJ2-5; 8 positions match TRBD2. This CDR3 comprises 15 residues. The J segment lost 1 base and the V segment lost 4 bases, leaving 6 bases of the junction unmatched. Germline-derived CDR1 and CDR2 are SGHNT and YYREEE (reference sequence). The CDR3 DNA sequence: TGTGCCAGCAGCCGGGGTAGCGGGGTCCAAGAGACCCAGTACTTC. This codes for CASSRGSGVQETQYF.

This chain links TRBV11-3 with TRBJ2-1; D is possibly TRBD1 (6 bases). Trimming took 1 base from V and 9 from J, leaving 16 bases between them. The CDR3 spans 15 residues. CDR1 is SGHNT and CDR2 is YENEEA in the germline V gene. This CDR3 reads CASSLGPVGGSEQFF. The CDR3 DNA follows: TGTGCCAGCAGCTTAGGCCCGGTTGGGGGCAGTGAGCAGTTCTTC.

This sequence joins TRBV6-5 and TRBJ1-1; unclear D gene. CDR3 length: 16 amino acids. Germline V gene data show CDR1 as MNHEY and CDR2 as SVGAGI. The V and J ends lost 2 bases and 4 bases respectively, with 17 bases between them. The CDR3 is CASSYRPGESSTEAFF. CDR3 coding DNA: TGTGCCAGCAGTTACCGACCGGGAGAAAGTAGCACTGAAGCTTTCTTT.

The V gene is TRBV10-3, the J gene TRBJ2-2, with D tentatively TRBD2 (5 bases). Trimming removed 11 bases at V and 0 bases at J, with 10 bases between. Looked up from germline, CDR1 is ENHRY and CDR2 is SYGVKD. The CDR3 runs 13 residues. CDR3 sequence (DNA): TGTGCCTTTCGGAGGTCGAACACCGGGGAGCTGTTTTTT. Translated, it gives CAFRRSNTGELFF.

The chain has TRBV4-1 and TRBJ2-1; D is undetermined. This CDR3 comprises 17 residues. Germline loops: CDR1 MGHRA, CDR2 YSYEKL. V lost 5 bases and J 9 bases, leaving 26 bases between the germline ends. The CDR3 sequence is CASSWNFAALDYGEQFF. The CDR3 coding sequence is TGCGCCAGCAGCTGGAACTTCGCAGCGCTAGATTACGGTGAGCAGTTCTTC.

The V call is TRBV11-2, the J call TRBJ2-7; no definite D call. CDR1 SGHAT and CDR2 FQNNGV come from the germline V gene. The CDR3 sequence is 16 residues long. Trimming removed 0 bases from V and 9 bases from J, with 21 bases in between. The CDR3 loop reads CASSLDLAARWIGQYF. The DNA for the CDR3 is TGTGCCAGCAGCTTAGATCTTGCAGCCCGGTGGATTGGGCAGTACTTC.

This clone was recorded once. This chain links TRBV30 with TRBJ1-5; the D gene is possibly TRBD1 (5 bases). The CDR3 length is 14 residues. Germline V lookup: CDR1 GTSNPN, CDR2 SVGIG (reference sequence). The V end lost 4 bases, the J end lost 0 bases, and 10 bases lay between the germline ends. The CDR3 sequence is CAWTLTDSNQPQHF. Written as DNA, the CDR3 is TGTGCCTGGACCCTGACAGATAGCAATCAGCCCCAGCATTTT.

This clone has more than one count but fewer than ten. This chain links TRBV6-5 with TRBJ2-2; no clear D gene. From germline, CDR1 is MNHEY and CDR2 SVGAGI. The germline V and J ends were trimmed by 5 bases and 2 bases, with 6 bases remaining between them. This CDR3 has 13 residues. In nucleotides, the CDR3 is TGTGCCAGCAGTCCAACTAACACCGGGGAGCTGTTTTTT. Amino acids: CASSPTNTGELFF.

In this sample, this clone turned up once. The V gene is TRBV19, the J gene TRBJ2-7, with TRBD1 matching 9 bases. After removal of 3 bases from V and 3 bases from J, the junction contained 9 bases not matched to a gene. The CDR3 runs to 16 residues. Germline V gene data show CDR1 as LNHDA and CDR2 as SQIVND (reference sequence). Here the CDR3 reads CASSIRQGGPGYEQYF. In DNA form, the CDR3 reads TGTGCCAGTAGTATTCGACAGGGGGGGCCAGGCTACGAGCAGTACTTC.

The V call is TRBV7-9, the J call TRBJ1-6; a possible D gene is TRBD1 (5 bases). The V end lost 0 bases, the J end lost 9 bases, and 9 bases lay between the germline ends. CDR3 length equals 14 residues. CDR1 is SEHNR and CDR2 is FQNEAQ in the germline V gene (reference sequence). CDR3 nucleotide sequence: TGTGCCAGCAGCTTAGCGTCAGGGTTTTCACCCCTCCACTTT. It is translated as CASSLASGFSPLHF.

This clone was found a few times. The CDR3 coding sequence is TGTGCCACCCTGGGAGACACCACGAACACCGGGGAGCTGTTTTTT. It translates to CATLGDTTNTGELFF. The V and J genes are TRBV24-1 and TRBJ2-2, with TRBD2 as a possible D gene (5 bases). CDR3 length: 15 amino acids. Trimming removed 9 bases at V and 0 bases at J, with 13 bases between. Germline CDR1 KGHDR, CDR2 SFDVKD.

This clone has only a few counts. The CDR3 bases are TGTGCCATCAGCCTAGCGGGAGGTGACGATGAGCAGTTCTTC. It yields the protein CAISLAGGDDEQFF. The chain recombines TRBV10-3 with TRBJ2-1; the match to TRBD2 covers 11 bases. Germline loops: CDR1 ENHRY, CDR2 SYGVKD. V shed 6 bases, J shed 8 bases, and the junction held 6 bases outside the gene matches. This CDR3 is built from 14 residues.